This TCR beta chain comes out of a study of T cells after posttransplantation cyclophosphamide. On the day of bone marrow donation, the related graft donor provided peripheral blood. In its sample, this clone was seen many times. Germline values: CDR1 SGHDT, CDR2 YYEEEE. V was pared by 5 bases and J by 0 bases, with 11 bases of the junction left unmatched. The CDR3 totals 17 residues. Method: immunoSEQ multiplex PCR; TCRdb's copy keeps in-frame clones and lacks some. The record shows 41,000 or so clones for this sample, with no singletons present. The sequencing input was PBMCs. V gene TRBV5-6 combines with J gene TRBJ1-3, with 7 bases aligning to TRBD1. This clonotype was obtained from a man aged 25-45 years in good health and a related stem cell transplant donor. The CDR3 protein is CASRITGAPVSGNTIYF. The CDR3 DNA reads TGTGCCAGCAGGATCACAGGGGCCCCGGTCTCTGGAAACACCATATATTTT.